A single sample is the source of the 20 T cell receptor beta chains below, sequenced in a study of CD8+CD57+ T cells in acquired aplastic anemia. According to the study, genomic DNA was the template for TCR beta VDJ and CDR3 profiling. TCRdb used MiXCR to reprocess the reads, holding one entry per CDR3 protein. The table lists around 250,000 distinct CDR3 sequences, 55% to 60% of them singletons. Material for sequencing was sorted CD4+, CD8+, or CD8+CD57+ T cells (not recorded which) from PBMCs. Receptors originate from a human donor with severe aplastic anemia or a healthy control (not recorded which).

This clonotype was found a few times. CDR3 loop: CASRRRGEVGETQYF. The CDR3 nucleotides are TGCGCCAGCAGGCGGCGCGGAGAGGTGGGAGAGACCCAGTACTTC. V usage is TRBV10-2 and J usage is TRBJ2-5; D unclear. Germline loops: CDR1 WSHSY, CDR2 SAAADI. This CDR3 is built from 15 residues. Trimming took off 6 bases at V and 4 bases at J, with 18 bases between the two ends.

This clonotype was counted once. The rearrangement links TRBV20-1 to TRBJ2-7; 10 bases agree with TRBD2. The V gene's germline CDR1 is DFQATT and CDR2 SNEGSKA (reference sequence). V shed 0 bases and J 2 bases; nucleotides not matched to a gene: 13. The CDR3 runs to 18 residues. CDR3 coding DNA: TGCAGTGCTAGAGATGATACTAGCGGGGAGGGGAATCCCTACGAGCAGTACTTC. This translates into CSARDDTSGEGNPYEQYF.

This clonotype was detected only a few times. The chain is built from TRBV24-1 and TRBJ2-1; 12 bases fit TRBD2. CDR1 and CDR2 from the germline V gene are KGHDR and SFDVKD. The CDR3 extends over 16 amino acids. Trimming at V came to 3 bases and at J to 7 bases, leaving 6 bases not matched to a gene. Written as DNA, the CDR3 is TGTGCCACCAGTGATAGTACTAGCGGGAGGCGTAATGAGCAGTTCTTC. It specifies CATSDSTSGRRNEQFF.

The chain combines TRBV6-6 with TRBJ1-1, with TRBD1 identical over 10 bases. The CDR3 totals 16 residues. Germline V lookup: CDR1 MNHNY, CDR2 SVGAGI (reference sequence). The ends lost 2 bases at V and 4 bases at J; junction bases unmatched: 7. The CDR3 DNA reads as TGTGCCAGCAGTTACCTCGGGACAGGGGATTTCACTGAAGCTTTCTTT. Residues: CASSYLGTGDFTEAFF.

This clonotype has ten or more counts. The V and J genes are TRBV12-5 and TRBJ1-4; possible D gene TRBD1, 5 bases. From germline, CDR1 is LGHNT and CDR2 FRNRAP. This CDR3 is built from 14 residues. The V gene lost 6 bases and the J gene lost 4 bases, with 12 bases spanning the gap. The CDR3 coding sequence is TGTGCTAGTGGCCTGGGGGGGGTTAATGAAAAACTGTTTTTT. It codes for CASGLGGVNEKLFF.

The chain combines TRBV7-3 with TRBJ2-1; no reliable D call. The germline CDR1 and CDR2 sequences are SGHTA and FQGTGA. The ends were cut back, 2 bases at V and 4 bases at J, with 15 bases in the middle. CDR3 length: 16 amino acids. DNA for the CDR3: TGTGCCAGCAGCTTAGAAGGCCATGAACTGTACAATGAGCAGTTCTTC. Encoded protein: CASSLEGHELYNEQFF. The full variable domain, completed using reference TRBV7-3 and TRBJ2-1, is GAGVSQTPSNKVTEKGKYVELRCDPISGHTALYWYRQSLGQGPEFLIYFQGTGAADDSGLPNDRFFAVRPEGSVSTLKIQRTERGDSAVYLCASSLEGHELYNEQFFGPGTRLTVL.

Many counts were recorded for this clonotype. The CDR3 DNA reads TGTGCCAGCAGCTGGGGACAGGAGGGCTATGGCTACACCTTC. This translates into CASSWGQEGYGYTF. This chain joins TRBV7-9 and TRBJ1-2, with TRBD1 identical over 8 bases. The CDR3 consists of 14 residues. Trimming at V came to 4 bases and at J to 4 bases, leaving 5 bases not matched to a gene. Germline V gene lookup returns CDR1 SEHNR and CDR2 FQNEAQ (reference sequence).

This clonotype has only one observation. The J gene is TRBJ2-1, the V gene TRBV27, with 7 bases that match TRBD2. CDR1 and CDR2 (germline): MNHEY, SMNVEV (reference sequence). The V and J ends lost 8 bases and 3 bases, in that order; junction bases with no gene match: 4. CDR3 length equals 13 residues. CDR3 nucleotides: TGTGCCAGCTGGGGGGGGATCTACAATGAGCAGTTCTTC. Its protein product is CASWGGIYNEQFF.

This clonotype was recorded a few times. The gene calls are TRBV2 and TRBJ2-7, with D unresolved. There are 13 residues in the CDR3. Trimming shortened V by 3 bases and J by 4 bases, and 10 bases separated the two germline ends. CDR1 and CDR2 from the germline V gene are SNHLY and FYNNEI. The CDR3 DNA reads TGTGCCAGCAGTGACGTGACAAGTTACGAGCAGTACTTC. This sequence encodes CASSDVTSYEQYF.

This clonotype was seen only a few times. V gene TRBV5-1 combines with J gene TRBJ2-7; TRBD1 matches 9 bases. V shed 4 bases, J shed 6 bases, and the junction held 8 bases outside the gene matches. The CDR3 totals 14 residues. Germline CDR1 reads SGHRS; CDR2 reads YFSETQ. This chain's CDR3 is CASSLSGTGSEQYF. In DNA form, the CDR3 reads TGCGCCAGCAGCCTGTCCGGGACAGGGAGCGAGCAGTACTTC. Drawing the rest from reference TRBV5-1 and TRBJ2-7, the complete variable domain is KAGVTQTPRYLIKTRGQQVTLSCSPISGHRSVSWYQQTPGQGLQFLFEYFSETQRNKGNFPGRFSGRQFSNSRSEMNVSTLELGDSALYLCASSLSGTGSEQYFGPGTRLTVT.

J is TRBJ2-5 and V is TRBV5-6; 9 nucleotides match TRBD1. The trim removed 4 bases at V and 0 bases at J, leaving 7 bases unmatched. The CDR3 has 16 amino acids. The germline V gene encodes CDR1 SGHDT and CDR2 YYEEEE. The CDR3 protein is CASSVRGQGYQETQYF. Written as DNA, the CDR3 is TGTGCCAGCAGCGTCCGCGGACAGGGGTACCAAGAGACCCAGTACTTC.

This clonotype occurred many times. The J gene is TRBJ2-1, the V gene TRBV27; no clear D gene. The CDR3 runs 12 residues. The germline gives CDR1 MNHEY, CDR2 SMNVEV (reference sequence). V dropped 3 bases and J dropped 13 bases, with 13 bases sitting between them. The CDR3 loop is CASSLTAPPQFF. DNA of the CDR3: TGTGCCAGCAGTTTGACCGCCCCCCCCCAGTTCTTC.

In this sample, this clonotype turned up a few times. The CDR3 DNA sequence: TGTGCCAGCAGTGGGCTTGGGGGGAGCTACGAGCAGTACTTC. Encoded protein: CASSGLGGSYEQYF. The chain employs TRBV6-1 and TRBJ2-7, with a tentative D call TRBD2 (6 bases). Germline CDR1 reads MNHNS; CDR2 reads SASEGT. V lost 4 bases, J lost 3 bases, and 13 bases lay in between. The CDR3 runs 14 residues.

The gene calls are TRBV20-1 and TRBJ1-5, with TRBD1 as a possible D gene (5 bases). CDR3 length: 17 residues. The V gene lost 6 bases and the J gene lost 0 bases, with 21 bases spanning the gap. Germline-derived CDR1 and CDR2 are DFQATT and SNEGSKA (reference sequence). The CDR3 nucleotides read TGCAGTGCCGAAAGCGCTAAGGACAAGTATAGCAATCAGCCCCAGCATTTT. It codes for CSAESAKDKYSNQPQHF.

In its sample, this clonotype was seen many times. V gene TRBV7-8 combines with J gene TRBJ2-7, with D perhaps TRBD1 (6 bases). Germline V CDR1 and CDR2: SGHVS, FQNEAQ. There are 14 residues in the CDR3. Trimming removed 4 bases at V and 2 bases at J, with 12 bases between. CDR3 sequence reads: CASSYQTGPYEQYF. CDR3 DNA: TGTGCCAGCAGCTACCAGACAGGTCCCTACGAGCAGTACTTC.

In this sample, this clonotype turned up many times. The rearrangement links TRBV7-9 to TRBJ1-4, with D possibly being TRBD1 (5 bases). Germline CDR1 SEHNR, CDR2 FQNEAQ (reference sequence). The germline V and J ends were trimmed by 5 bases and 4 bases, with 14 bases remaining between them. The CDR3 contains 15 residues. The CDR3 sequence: CASSGRGGINEKLFF. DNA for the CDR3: TGTGCCAGCAGCGGACGTGGGGGGATTAATGAAAAACTGTTTTTT.

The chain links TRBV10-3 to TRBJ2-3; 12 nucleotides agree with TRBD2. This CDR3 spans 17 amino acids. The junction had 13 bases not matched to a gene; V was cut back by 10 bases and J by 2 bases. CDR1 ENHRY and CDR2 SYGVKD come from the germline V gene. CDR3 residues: CATGLGLAGGNTDTQYF. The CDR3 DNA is TGTGCCACGGGCCTCGGGCTAGCGGGGGGGAACACAGATACGCAGTATTTT.

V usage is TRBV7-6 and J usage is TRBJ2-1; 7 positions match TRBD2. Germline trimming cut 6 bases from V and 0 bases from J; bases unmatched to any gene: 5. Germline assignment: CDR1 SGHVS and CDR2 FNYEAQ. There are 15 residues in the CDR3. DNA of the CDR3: TGTGCCAGCAGACCACAGCGGGGCTCCTACAATGAGCAGTTCTTC. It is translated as CASRPQRGSYNEQFF.

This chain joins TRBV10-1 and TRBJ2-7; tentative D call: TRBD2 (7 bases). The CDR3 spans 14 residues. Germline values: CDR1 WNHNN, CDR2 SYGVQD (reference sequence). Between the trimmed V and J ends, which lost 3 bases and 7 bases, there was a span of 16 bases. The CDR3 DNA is TGCGCCAGCAGTGACTTGACTAGCCAGGGGGAGCAGTACTTC. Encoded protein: CASSDLTSQGEQYF.

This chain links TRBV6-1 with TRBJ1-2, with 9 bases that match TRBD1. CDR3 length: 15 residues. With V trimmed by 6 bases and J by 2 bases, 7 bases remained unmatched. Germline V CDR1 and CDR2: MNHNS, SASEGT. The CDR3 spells CASRHRDRVNYGYTF. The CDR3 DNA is TGTGCCAGCAGGCACCGGGACAGGGTGAACTATGGCTACACCTTC.